Here is one TCR beta chain with its context. Its antigen is undetermined. The V segment lost 6 bases and the J segment 6 bases; nucleotides outside the gene matches: 5. Germline loops: CDR1 MNHEY, CDR2 SMNVEV (reference sequence). The CDR3 totals 13 residues. The sample belongs to a study of T cell responses to AZD1222 COVID-19 vaccine. TCRdb's copy holds only in-frame clones and misses some; the assay was immunoSEQ multiplex PCR. The sample holds 95,000 to 150,000 clones, approximately 90% seen once. Findings and caveats of the study: At baseline, seropositivity was found in only a handful of AZD1222 recipients. At 160-218 and 743-854, vaccine-associated CD4 TCRs were dominant, and they spanned spike. Of spike-specific TCRs, nearly half reportedly target regions left unmutated in variants.

This chain connects TRBV27 to TRBJ2-7; 10 bases agree with TRBD2. This clonotype was obtained from an adult in good health. The sample consisted of peripheral blood, taken on day 0 of AZD1222 vaccination. Here the CDR3 reads CASSPPSGGEQYF. The CDR3, as DNA: TGTGCCAGCAGCCCACCTAGCGGGGGCGAGCAGTACTTC.